The 9 T cell receptor beta chains in this list originate from one sample, sequenced in a study of T-cell memory formation after mild COVID-19. Each CDR3 protein gets one entry after TCRdb re-called the 5' RACE reads with MiXCR. The table shows approximately 250,000 distinct CDR3 sequences, with around 17% occurring only once. Material: PBMCs or a T cell subset sorted from them (not recorded which). These receptors all stem from a man younger than 35 who had mild COVID-19 (a few samples of this study predate the infection). Cell type and time point are not known.

This clonotype has a handful of counts. This chain links TRBV7-9 with TRBJ2-7, with D perhaps matching TRBD1 (5 bases). The CDR3 has 14 residues. V was shortened by 1 base and J by 1 base, with 8 bases between the two germline ends. Germline V CDR1 and CDR2: SEHNR, FQNEAQ (reference sequence). CDR3 coding DNA: TGTGCCAGCAGCTTAGGACGGACATCCTACGAGCAGTACTTC. Its translation is CASSLGRTSYEQYF.

The rearrangement uses TRBV12-3 or TRBV12-4 and TRBJ1-1; maybe TRBD1 (5 bases). Trimming left V 1 base short and J 1 base short, with 7 bases between. The CDR3 extends over 14 amino acids. DNA for the CDR3: TGTGCCAGCAGTTTAGACCAGGGGAACACTGAAGCTTTCTTT. This translates into CASSLDQGNTEAFF.

This clonotype was seen a few times. The rearrangement uses TRBV6-5 and TRBJ2-7; tentatively, D is TRBD1 (5 bases). This CDR3 has 15 residues. CDR1 is MNHEY, CDR2 SVGAGI, per germline. V was pared by 5 bases and J by 9 bases, with 23 bases between. CDR3 in amino acids: CASSPNLGLINAQYF. As DNA, the CDR3 is TGTGCCAGCAGTCCCAACCTGGGGCTCATAAACGCGCAGTACTTC.

This clonotype appeared a few times. The chain combines TRBV12-3 or TRBV12-4 with TRBJ2-7; TRBD1 matches at 9 bases. This CDR3 is 16 amino acids long. Trimming at V came to 0 bases and at J to 5 bases, leaving 8 bases not matched to a gene. The DNA for the CDR3 is TGTGCCAGCAGTTTAGCGTTCGGGACAGGGTCCCACGAGCAGTACTTC. Its translation is CASSLAFGTGSHEQYF.

The genes are TRBV7-3 and TRBJ2-6; possible D gene TRBD1, 6 bases. The V and J ends lost 1 base and 2 bases respectively, with 9 bases between them. The CDR3 has 16 residues. CDR1 and CDR2 (germline): SGHTA, FQGTGA. In DNA, the CDR3 is TGTGCCAGCAGCTTAAAGGCAGGGGCTGGGGCCAACGTCCTGACTTTC. It specifies CASSLKAGAGANVLTF.

This clonotype has just a few counts. This CDR3 is CASVWGPGGTTEAFF. The CDR3 nucleotides read TGCGCCAGCGTCTGGGGGCCAGGGGGCACCACTGAAGCTTTCTTT. The J gene is TRBJ1-1, the V gene TRBV5-1, with TRBD1 identical over 8 bases. The trim removed 7 bases at V and 4 bases at J, leaving 12 bases unmatched. This CDR3 region has 15 residues. The germline V gene encodes CDR1 SGHRS and CDR2 YFSETQ.

This clonotype occurred a few times. The V call is TRBV7-6, the J call TRBJ2-3; D tentatively reads TRBD1 or TRBD2 (6 bases each). V was shortened by 5 bases and J by 4 bases, with 13 bases between the two germline ends. There are 14 residues in the CDR3. Germline V lookup: CDR1 SGHVS, CDR2 FNYEAQ. Here the CDR3 reads CASSPRGDADTQYF. The CDR3 nucleotides read TGTGCCAGCAGCCCGAGGGGGGACGCAGATACGCAGTATTTT.

The chain joins TRBV20-1 to TRBJ2-1, with D maybe TRBD2 (7 bases). This CDR3 comprises 16 residues. The V and J ends lost 5 bases and 1 base respectively, with 18 bases between them. CDR1 is DFQATT, CDR2 SNEGSKA, per germline (reference sequence). CDR3 protein: CSAPGGPVRSYNEQFF. CDR3 coding DNA: TGCAGTGCTCCCGGGGGGCCCGTCCGGTCCTACAATGAGCAGTTCTTC.

This clonotype was counted only a few times. The chain joins TRBV20-1 to TRBJ1-1, with a possible D match to TRBD1 (5 bases). CDR3 size: 14 residues. Germline V gene data show CDR1 as DFQATT and CDR2 as SNEGSKA (reference sequence). V was cut by 2 bases and J by 10 bases, with 20 bases left in between. DNA for the CDR3: TGCAGTGCTAGACACCCCCCGGGGGATCTCGGAGCTTTCTTT. Its translation is CSARHPPGDLGAFF.